The 10 T cell receptor beta chains listed next were all sequenced from one sample in a study of blood T cell repertoires in COVID-19. TCRdb keeps only in-frame clones here, not all; method: immunoSEQ multiplex PCR. The table shows some 220,000 clones, with 75% to 85% occurring only once. Input material: peripheral blood. Source of these receptors: a woman between 65 and 79 years old with COVID-19, enrolled during active disease.

V and J are TRBV19 and TRBJ2-7, with 7 bases aligning to TRBD2. Trimming at V came to 5 bases and at J to 6 bases, leaving 13 bases not matched to a gene. Looked up from germline, CDR1 is LNHDA and CDR2 is SQIVND (reference sequence). This CDR3 spans 15 amino acids. CDR3 sequence reads: CASSPPGLNVVEQYF. As DNA, the CDR3 is TGTGCCAGTAGTCCCCCGGGACTAAATGTCGTCGAGCAGTACTTC.

The chain joins TRBV10-3 to TRBJ2-7, with 14 bases fitting TRBD2. V dropped 10 bases and J dropped 5; count of bases not matched to a gene: 4. The CDR3 consists of 13 residues. Germline V gives CDR1 ENHRY, CDR2 SYGVKD. This chain's CDR3 is CATGLAGGDEQYF. Here the CDR3 DNA reads TGTGCCACCGGACTAGCGGGAGGTGACGAGCAGTACTTC.

The V call is TRBV7-8, the J call TRBJ2-2, with D possibly matching TRBD1 (6 bases). The CDR3 covers 15 residues. V shed 3 bases and J shed 1 base, with 9 bases lying between them. From germline, CDR1 is SGHVS and CDR2 FQNEAQ. CDR3 sequence: CASSFDRWNTGELFF. The CDR3 DNA sequence: TGTGCCAGCAGCTTTGACAGGTGGAACACCGGGGAGCTGTTTTTT.

The V and J genes are TRBV5-4 and TRBJ2-4; D remains unclear. V was pared by 0 bases and J by 7 bases, with 20 bases between. This CDR3 is built from 17 residues. The V gene's germline CDR1 is SGHNT and CDR2 YYREEE (reference sequence). CDR3 nucleotide sequence: TGTGCCAGCAGCTTGGTGGGCCTTGCGAAGGATCGTAACATTCAGTACTTC. Its translation is CASSLVGLAKDRNIQYF.

The chain carries TRBV6-1 and TRBJ2-7; 8 bases fit TRBD1. V gave up 2 bases and J gave up 0 bases; unmatched junction bases: 9. This CDR3 is built from 17 residues. From germline, CDR1 is MNHNS and CDR2 SASEGT. Here the CDR3 DNA reads TGTGCCAGCAGTGAAAGGACAGGGTCCTCTAGCTCCTACGAGCAGTACTTC. Its translation: CASSERTGSSSSYEQYF.

This chain connects TRBV4-1 to TRBJ2-1; 8 positions match TRBD2. Trimming took 0 bases from V and 4 from J; bases not matched to a gene: 5. Germline CDR1 and CDR2: MGHRA and YSYEKL. The length of the CDR3 is 16 residues. CDR3 nucleotide sequence: TGCGCCAGCAGCCAAGATTGGACTAGCAGTTACAATGAGCAGTTCTTC. Protein sequence: CASSQDWTSSYNEQFF.

The chain uses TRBV18 and TRBJ1-6; 7 nucleotides align to TRBD1. In germline, CDR1 is KGHSH, CDR2 LQKENI. The J segment lost 6 bases and the V segment lost 3 bases, leaving 5 bases of the junction unmatched. The CDR3 totals 15 residues. This chain's CDR3 is CASSPSNRGNSPLHF. The CDR3 DNA reads as TGTGCCAGCTCACCGTCGAACAGGGGTAATTCACCCCTCCACTTT.

This clone was counted only a few times. The J gene is TRBJ2-7, the V gene TRBV15; no clear D gene. CDR1 and CDR2 (germline): LNHNV, YYDKDF (reference sequence). The CDR3 is 15 amino acids. V lost 0 bases to trimming and J lost 1 base, with 10 bases between them. DNA of the CDR3: TGTGCCACCAGCAGAGATGAGGCCCGATCCTACGAGCAGTACTTC. Translating gives CATSRDEARSYEQYF.

This clone showed up just once. The rearrangement joins TRBV2 to TRBJ2-7, with 10 bases matching TRBD1. CDR1 is SNHLY and CDR2 is FYNNEI in the germline V gene. V shed 4 bases and J 5 bases; nucleotides not matched to a gene: 5. This CDR3 is 14 amino acids long. CDR3 sequence: CASSVDRGLNEQYF. CDR3 DNA: TGTGCCAGCAGTGTAGACAGGGGGCTGAACGAGCAGTACTTC.

The CDR3 coding sequence is TGTGCCAGCATCCAGAGGGTCCCCCCCTATACGCAGTATTTT. This sequence encodes CASIQRVPPYTQYF. The J gene is TRBJ2-3, the V gene TRBV28; D might be TRBD2 (5 bases). V lost 7 bases and J 7 bases, leaving 18 bases between the germline ends. CDR3 length: 14 residues. CDR1 and CDR2 from the germline V gene are MDHEN and SYDVKM.